The 3 T cell receptor beta chains below were found in one sample sequenced in a study of spatial heterogeneity in lung cancer. In TCRdb, the 5' RACE reads were re-called with MiXCR into one record per CDR3 protein. The sample has over 5,500 distinct CDR3 sequences, 5% to 6% seen once; the top ten hold roughly 10%. Time point in this sample: sample taken at primary tumor resection. Sequencing of whole RNA from tumor, nontumor lung or frozen PBMC involved no sorting. The sample here was normal lung tissue next to the tumor, taken at surgery. These receptor sequences come from a female donor with early-stage non-small cell lung cancer.

This clonotype was seen repeatedly, ten times or more. In a library made to pick up alpha chains, this beta chain is a stray read with a size that means little. The chain combines TRBV7-9 with TRBJ2-3; 7 nucleotides match TRBD2. There are 18 residues in the CDR3. Trimming cost V 5 bases and J 2 bases; bases outside gene matches: 16. In germline, CDR1 is SEHNR, CDR2 FQNEAQ (reference sequence). CDR3: CASSPLLGREGSTDTQYF. The CDR3 coding sequence is TGTGCCAGCAGCCCACTCCTGGGCAGGGAGGGTTCCACAGATACGCAGTATTTT.

Regarding this clonotype: This beta chain is a stray sequence in a library constructed for alpha chains; its clone size is not meaningful. The V gene is TRBV2, the J gene TRBJ2-5, with D tentatively TRBD1 (5 bases). Germline V lookup: CDR1 SNHLY, CDR2 FYNNEI. V was trimmed by 7 bases and J by 5 bases, leaving 11 bases between them. This CDR3 has 12 amino acids. For the CDR3, the DNA is TGTGCCAGCAACTCAGGGTTTGAGACCCAGTACTTC. It specifies CASNSGFETQYF.

This clonotype was seen at least ten times. Little can be read into the size of this beta chain, an off-target read in a library designed for alpha chains. This chain uses TRBV7-6 with TRBJ1-1; D unclear. This CDR3 is 13 amino acids long. CDR1 and CDR2 from the germline V gene are SGHVS and FNYEAQ. The V gene lost 1 base and the J gene lost 3 bases, with 6 bases spanning the gap. In DNA form, the CDR3 reads TGTGCCAGCAGCTTAGGGGCGTACACTGAAGCTTTCTTT. Amino acid sequence: CASSLGAYTEAFF.